The following is a T cell receptor beta chain sequence with its context. This sample is part of a study of response to subunit inactivated influenza vaccine. TCRdb independently ran MiXCR on the RT-PCR reads; one entry per CDR3 protein. Of 500,000 to 550,000 distinct CDR3 sequences listed, under 30% were seen once; the top ten hold roughly 2.8%. J gave up 5 bases and V 6 bases, and 4 bases lay outside the gene matches. The CDR3 is 13 amino acids. This sample was shared with a second study, whose subject was T cells expressing NK-cell markers. That report notes: The cDNA for TCR beta came from 5'RACE template switching with UMIs. Researchers got TCR beta repertoires out of sorted CD3+CD56+NKG2C+, CD3+CD56+NKG2C- and CD3+CD56-NKG2C+ T cells. There were a few donors in whom these clonotypes also led the CD3+CD56-NKG2C+ fraction.

The sequenced sample was CD4+ T cells sorted from PBMCs, obtained approximately 12 days after vaccination. The TCR was taken from a man in his fifties who received an inactivated influenza vaccine. The chain is built from TRBV12-3 or TRBV12-4 and TRBJ2-1; 7 bases fit TRBD2. The CDR3: CASRGSGNNEQFF. Here the CDR3 DNA reads TGTGCCAGCAGGGGGAGCGGGAACAATGAGCAGTTCTTC.